This entry lists 15 T cell receptor beta chains sequenced from one sample in a study of early T cells in non-severe SARS-CoV-2 infection. TCRdb ran MiXCR on the 5' RACE reads and lists one entry per CDR3 protein. The sample shows fewer than 80,000 distinct CDR3 sequences, about 9% of them seen only once. The sequenced sample consisted of whole blood. The origin of the receptors is an adult who was a healthcare worker with PCR-confirmed SARS-CoV-2 infection or an uninfected control (not recorded which).

The genes are TRBV4-1 and TRBJ2-3; D is unclear. The CDR3 totals 14 residues. Per germline, CDR1 MGHRA and CDR2 YSYEKL. Trimming pared 0 bases from V and 2 bases from J, leaving 6 bases between. The CDR3 DNA reads as TGCGCCAGCAGCCAAGAGCGATTCACAGATACGCAGTATTTT. Its protein product is CASSQERFTDTQYF.

The chain recombines TRBV6-1 with TRBJ2-7; 13 positions agree with TRBD2. Germline V gene lookup returns CDR1 MNHNS and CDR2 SASEGT. Trimming took 6 bases from V and 3 from J; bases not matched to a gene: 5. The CDR3 sequence is 15 residues long. DNA for the CDR3: TGTGCCAGCAGCCGACTAGCGGGGGGATACTACGAGCAGTACTTC. Translation gives CASSRLAGGYYEQYF.

This clonotype was seen at least ten times. The genes are TRBV24-1 and TRBJ1-4; D not resolved. This CDR3 has 12 residues. Germline V gives CDR1 KGHDR, CDR2 SFDVKD. Trimming cost V 4 bases and J 10 bases, with 9 bases left between them. CDR3 DNA: TGTGCCACCAGTGAGCCGGGAGGAAAACTGTTTTTT. Protein sequence: CATSEPGGKLFF.

This chain links TRBV5-5 with TRBJ1-1, with TRBD1 matching 9 bases. V lost 0 bases to trimming and J lost 4 bases; unmatched junction nucleotides: 1. The length of the CDR3 is 14 residues. Germline CDR1 reads SGHKS; CDR2 reads YYEKEE (reference sequence). CDR3 DNA sequence: TGTGCCAGCAGCTTGGGGACAGGGGCCACTGAAGCTTTCTTT. Translation: CASSLGTGATEAFF.

This chain connects TRBV6-4 to TRBJ1-1; TRBD1 aligns across 7 bases. J was trimmed by 4 bases and V by 6 bases; bases with no gene match: 11. This CDR3 has 15 amino acids. Per germline, CDR1 MRHNA and CDR2 SNTAGT. CDR3 DNA: TGTGCCAGCAGCCCAGCGGGTGCAGGGGGCACTGAAGCTTTCTTT. Amino acid sequence: CASSPAGAGGTEAFF.

Ten or more counts support this clonotype. The CDR3 nucleotides are TGCAGCGCCGGGGACAATGAGCAGTTCTTC. It specifies CSAGDNEQFF. The chain uses TRBV29-1 and TRBJ2-1; weak D call: TRBD2 (5 bases). Trimming removed 7 bases at V and 5 bases at J, with 6 bases between. The CDR3 is made up of 10 amino acids. Looked up from germline, CDR1 is SQVTM and CDR2 is ANQGSEA.

This clonotype was detected ten times or more. The chain carries TRBV20-1 and TRBJ2-1; 12 bases are a match to TRBD2. V shed 3 bases, J shed 9 bases, and the junction held 12 bases outside the gene matches. The CDR3 extends over 16 amino acids. Germline loops: CDR1 DFQATT, CDR2 SNEGSKA (reference sequence). The DNA for the CDR3 is TGCAGTGCTAGCGCATCTAGCGGGGGGGGATTCGGTGAGCAGTTCTTC. It is translated as CSASASSGGGFGEQFF.

With regard to this clonotype: Without the conserved terminal phenylalanine or tryptophan, this CDR3 likely stems from a read error. The V call is TRBV6-1, the J call TRBJ2-3, with 8 nucleotides matching TRBD1. Per the germline V gene, CDR1 is MNHNS and CDR2 is SASEGT. CDR3 length: 17 residues. Trimming at V came to 4 bases and at J to 1 base, leaving 10 bases not matched to a gene. The CDR3 bases are TGTGCCAGCAGTGTCAGGACAGGGAATAGCGGCACAGATACGCAGTATTTA. This sequence encodes CASSVRTGNSGTDTQYL.

This clonotype came up a few times. The chain couples TRBV5-1 to TRBJ1-6, with 8 nucleotides matching TRBD1. This CDR3 is 17 amino acids long. The V segment lost 0 bases and the J segment 10 bases; nucleotides outside the gene matches: 12. The germline V gene has CDR1 SGHRS and CDR2 YFSETQ. CDR3 amino acids: CASSLGQGSHVGSPLHF. The CDR3 DNA reads TGCGCCAGCAGCTTGGGACAGGGGTCACACGTCGGATCACCCCTCCACTTT.

This clonotype occurred a few times. This chain links TRBV6-5 with TRBJ2-5, with D perhaps TRBD2 (6 bases). The CDR3 contains 15 residues. Per germline, CDR1 MNHEY and CDR2 SVGAGI. V lost 6 bases, J lost 3 bases, and 17 bases lay in between. Here the CDR3 reads CASRGFGAGKETQYF. DNA of the CDR3: TGTGCCAGCAGGGGTTTCGGGGCGGGGAAAGAGACCCAGTACTTC.

This clonotype was observed at least ten times. The V gene is TRBV7-2, the J gene TRBJ2-1, with D tentatively TRBD1 or TRBD2 (5 bases each). The CDR3 runs 13 residues. V dropped 4 bases and J dropped 10 bases, with 14 bases sitting between them. The V gene's germline CDR1 is SGHTA and CDR2 FQGNSA. CDR3 in DNA: TGTGCCAGCAGCTATTACCCCCGGGACGAGCAGTTCTTC. Translated, it gives CASSYYPRDEQFF.

The chain joins TRBV12-3 or TRBV12-4 to TRBJ2-1, with 8 bases identical to TRBD1. The CDR3 consists of 14 residues. Trimming removed 6 bases from V and 3 bases from J; junction bases left unmatched: 4. Here the CDR3 reads CASRSGGNYNEQFF. The CDR3 nucleotides read TGTGCCAGCAGGTCAGGGGGCAACTACAATGAGCAGTTCTTC.

This clonotype was observed a few times. This chain links TRBV7-3 with TRBJ1-3; 7 bases agree with TRBD1. The CDR3 runs 13 residues. Germline-derived CDR1 and CDR2 are SGHTA and FQGTGA. With V trimmed by 5 bases and J by 7 bases, 5 bases remained unmatched. The CDR3 nucleotides read TGTGCCAGCAGCAGAGACAGGGATAACACCATATATTTT. It translates to CASSRDRDNTIYF.

This clonotype appeared many times. The chain links TRBV11-2 to TRBJ2-7; maybe TRBD2 (6 bases). Between the trimmed V and J ends, which lost 5 bases and 2 bases, there was a span of 16 bases. The CDR3 runs to 15 residues. CDR1 is SGHAT, CDR2 FQNNGV, per germline. In DNA form, the CDR3 reads TGTGCCAGCAGCCCTGGGGCGGGAACGGCCTACGAGCAGTACTTC. Amino acid sequence: CASSPGAGTAYEQYF.

There are many counts of this clonotype. The rearrangement links TRBV20-1 to TRBJ1-2; D remains ambiguous. Germline V gene data show CDR1 as DFQATT and CDR2 as SNEGSKA (reference sequence). The CDR3 spans 11 residues. V lost 1 base and J 7 bases, leaving 7 bases between the germline ends. In DNA, the CDR3 is TGCAGTGCTAGAGTTAGACTTGGCTACACCTTC. Residues: CSARVRLGYTF.